One and the same sample provided the 6 T cell receptor beta chains below, sequenced in a study of CD8+ T cells in alopecia areata. Extracted RNA was reverse transcribed, and the resulting cDNA served as sequencing template. The protocol was immunoSEQ multiplex PCR, while the TCRdb copy is restricted to in-frame clones and leaves out a portion. The data show 180,000 or so clones, with roughly 60% seen just once and 5% to 6% held by the top ten. Stated treatment: oral pan-JAK inhibitor, 5-10 mg twice daily. Sample: CD4+ T cells sorted from blood, taken at week 24, from a patient treated with tofacitinib. All receptors come from a human donor with alopecia areata.

V is TRBV27 and J is TRBJ1-4; TRBD1 aligns across 8 bases. CDR3 length: 14 amino acids. Germline V gene data show CDR1 as MNHEY and CDR2 as SMNVEV (reference sequence). V shed 6 bases and J 7 bases; nucleotides not matched to a gene: 7. CDR3 region: CASRETGAGEKLFF. The CDR3, as DNA: TGTGCCAGCAGAGAGACAGGGGCTGGTGAAAAACTGTTTTTT.

The CDR3 DNA reads TGTGCCAGCAGTCCGGACAGGGTTGGTGAAAAACTGTTTTTT. It yields the protein CASSPDRVGEKLFF. The chain joins TRBV27 to TRBJ1-4, with TRBD1 matching over 8 bases. CDR1 and CDR2 from the germline V gene are MNHEY and SMNVEV (reference sequence). The J segment lost 7 bases and the V segment lost 5 bases, leaving 6 bases of the junction unmatched. The CDR3 is 14 amino acids.

The chain employs TRBV7-2 and TRBJ2-1; 8 bases agree with TRBD1. V lost 0 bases, J lost 4 bases, and 8 bases stayed unmatched. This CDR3 has 17 amino acids. The germline CDR1 and CDR2 sequences are SGHTA and FQGNSA. This chain's CDR3 is CASSLALYRGAYNEQFF. The CDR3 coding sequence is TGTGCCAGCAGCTTAGCCCTTTACAGGGGGGCATACAATGAGCAGTTCTTC.

The genes are TRBV4-2 and TRBJ1-2, with TRBD1 matching over 9 bases. Per germline, CDR1 LGHNA and CDR2 YNFKEQ. V dropped 3 bases and J dropped 6; count of bases not matched to a gene: 5. The CDR3 runs to 14 residues. The CDR3 region is CASSQEGTGNGYTF. The CDR3, as DNA: TGTGCCAGCAGCCAGGAAGGGACAGGGAATGGCTACACCTTC.

The chain is built from TRBV7-7 and TRBJ2-5; 8 nucleotides align to TRBD2. V gave up 4 bases and J gave up 7 bases; unmatched junction bases: 8. The CDR3 is made up of 14 amino acids. Germline V CDR1 and CDR2: SSHAT, FNYEAQ (reference sequence). The CDR3 DNA follows: TGTGCCAGCAGCTCCGGACTAGCCGCGGCGACCCAGTACTTC. Translating it yields CASSSGLAAATQYF. Variable domain in full (rest from reference TRBV7-7 and TRBJ2-5): GAGVSQSPRYKVTKRGQDVTLRCDPISSHATLYWYQQALGQGPEFLTYFNYEAQPDKSGLPSDRFSAERPEGSISTLTIQRTEQRDSAMYRCASSSGLAAATQYFGPGTRLLVL.

The V and J genes are TRBV29-1 and TRBJ2-5, with 8 bases lining up with TRBD2. Germline V gene sequence: CDR1 SQVTM, CDR2 ANQGSEA. V trimming: 4 bases; J trimming: 4 bases; junction bases outside the gene matches: 8. The CDR3 has 14 residues. The CDR3 DNA sequence: TGCAGCGTTGTGTCGGGGGGGCCGGGAGAGACCCAGTACTTC. Protein: CSVVSGGPGETQYF.